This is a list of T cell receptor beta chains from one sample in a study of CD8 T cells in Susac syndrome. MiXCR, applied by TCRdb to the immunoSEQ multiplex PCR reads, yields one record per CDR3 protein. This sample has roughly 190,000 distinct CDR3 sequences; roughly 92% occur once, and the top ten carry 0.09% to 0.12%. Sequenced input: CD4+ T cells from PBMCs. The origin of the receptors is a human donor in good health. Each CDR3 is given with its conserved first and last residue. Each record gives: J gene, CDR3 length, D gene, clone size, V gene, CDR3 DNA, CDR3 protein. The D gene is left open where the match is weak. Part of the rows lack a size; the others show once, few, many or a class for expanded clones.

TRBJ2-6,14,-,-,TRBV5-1,TGCGCCAGCAGCGCCCGTGGTGGGGCCAACGTCCTGACTTTC,CASSARGGANVLTF
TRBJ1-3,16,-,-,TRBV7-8,TGTGCCAGCAGCTTAGAAAATAACAGGGTCAGGAACACCATATATTTT,CASSLENNRVRNTIYF
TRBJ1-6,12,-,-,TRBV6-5,TGTGCCAGCAGCGAGGGGAGATCACCCCTCCACTTT,CASSEGRSPLHF
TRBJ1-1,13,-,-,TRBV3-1,TGTGCCAGCAGCCCCTTCGGGAGTCCTGAAGCTTTCTTT,CASSPFGSPEAFF
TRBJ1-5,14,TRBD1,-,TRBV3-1,TGTGCCAGCAGCCAGGGACAGGGGGGACAGCCCCAGCATTTT,CASSQGQGGQPQHF
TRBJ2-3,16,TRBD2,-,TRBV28,TGTGCCAGCAGTTCCTCGGGACTAGGGAGCACAGATACGCAGTATTTT,CASSSSGLGSTDTQYF
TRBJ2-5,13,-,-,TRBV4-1,TGCGCCAGCAGCCAGGCCCCGGAGGAGACCCAGTACTTC,CASSQAPEETQYF
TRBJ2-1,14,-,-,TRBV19,TGTGCCAGTAAAGTGGGGCTCTCCTACAATGAGCAGTTCTTC,CASKVGLSYNEQFF
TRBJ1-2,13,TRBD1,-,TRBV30,TGTGCCTCCATTCCAGGGGGCGGCTATGGCTACACCTTC,CASIPGGGYGYTF
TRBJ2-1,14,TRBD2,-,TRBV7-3,TGTGCCAGCAACGGGGGGGCTTCCTACAATGAGCAGTTCTTC,CASNGGASYNEQFF
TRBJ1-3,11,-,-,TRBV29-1,TGCAGCGTTAACAGTGGAAACACCATATATTTT,CSVNSGNTIYF
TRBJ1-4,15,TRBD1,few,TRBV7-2,TGTGCCAGCAGCGGGATTGGGACAGGAAATGAGAAACTGTTTTTT,CASSGIGTGNEKLFF
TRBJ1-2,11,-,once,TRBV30,TGTGCCTGGATGGCCAGCTATGGCTACACCTTC,CAWMASYGYTF
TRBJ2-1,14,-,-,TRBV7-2,TGTGCCAGCAGCTTAGCAGTAGGGTACAATGAGCAGTTCTTC,CASSLAVGYNEQFF
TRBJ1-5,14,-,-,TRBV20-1,TGCAGTGCCAGCCGAGGGGGACCTCGCCAGCCCCAGCATTTT,CSASRGGPRQPQHF
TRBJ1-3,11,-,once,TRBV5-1,TGCGCCAGTCTATCTGGAAACACCATATATTTT,CASLSGNTIYF
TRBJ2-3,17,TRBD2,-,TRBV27,TGTGCCAGCAGCAACCGTAGGACTAGCGGGGGCACAGATACGCAGTATTTT,CASSNRRTSGGTDTQYF
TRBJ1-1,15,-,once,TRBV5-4,TGTGCCAGCAGCCCGGGAAGGCAGGGGCACACTGAAGCTTTCTTT,CASSPGRQGHTEAFF
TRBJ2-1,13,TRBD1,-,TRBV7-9,TGTGCCAGCAGCCCGGGACAGTACAATGAGCAGTTCTTC,CASSPGQYNEQFF
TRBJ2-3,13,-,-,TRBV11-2,TGTGCCAGCAGCTCCCATCAGGCAGATACGCAGTATTTT,CASSSHQADTQYF
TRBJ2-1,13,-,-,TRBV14,TGTGCCAGCAGCCGCACCAGGGGCTATGAGCAGTTCTTC,CASSRTRGYEQFF
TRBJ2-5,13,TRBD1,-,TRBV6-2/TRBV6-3,TGTGCCAGCAGGGAACAGGGGAGAGAGACCCAGTACTTC,CASREQGRETQYF
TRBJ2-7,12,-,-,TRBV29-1,TGCAGCGTTGTTATCAGGACCTACGAGCAGTACTTC,CSVVIRTYEQYF